A selection of T cell receptor beta chains follows, all from one sample in a study of blood T cell repertoires in COVID-19. Using immunoSEQ multiplex PCR, the repertoire was profiled, and TCRdb retains in-frame clones only, with some absent. Seen here are under 450,000 clones, around 84% observed once, and the top ten hold roughly 1.1%. The sample consisted of peripheral blood. These receptors came from a human donor with acute or convalescent COVID-19. The donor label of this sample is uncertain. CDR3s leave out the opening cysteine and the closing phenylalanine or tryptophan.

len: 11; j_gene: TRBJ1-1; v_gene: TRBV7-2; CDR3aa: ASRGQPYTEAF
len: 10; j_gene: TRBJ2-7; v_gene: TRBV6-5; CDR3aa: ATRDSSYEQY
len: 12; j_gene: TRBJ2-1; v_gene: TRBV5-8; CDR3aa: ASSPGQGYNEQF
len: 13; j_gene: TRBJ1-2; v_gene: TRBV3-1/TRBV3-2; CDR3aa: ASSQVQGGDYGYT
len: 13; j_gene: TRBJ1-4; v_gene: TRBV7-6; CDR3aa: ASSPRVGMGEKLF
len: 11; j_gene: TRBJ1-4; v_gene: TRBV6-5; CDR3aa: ASASGGSEKLF
len: 13; j_gene: TRBJ1-4; v_gene: TRBV9; CDR3aa: ASSVAGGDGEKLF
len: 9; j_gene: TRBJ2-3; v_gene: TRBV5-1; CDR3aa: ASSLQDTQY
len: 12; j_gene: TRBJ2-7; v_gene: TRBV27; CDR3aa: ASSYSRVSYEQY
len: 14; j_gene: TRBJ2-3; v_gene: TRBV5-1; CDR3aa: ASSLASGIGTDTQY
len: 11; j_gene: TRBJ1-2; v_gene: TRBV4-1; CDR3aa: ASSPGQGFGYT
len: 12; j_gene: TRBJ1-2; v_gene: TRBV19; CDR3aa: ASRWAATNYGYT